A single sample is the source of the 20 T cell receptor beta chains below, sequenced in a study of blood T cell repertoires in COVID-19. Sequenced by immunoSEQ multiplex PCR; TCRdb stores in-frame clones only, minus some. The table records some 350,000 clones, around 83% of them present only once. Material for sequencing was peripheral blood. Receptors were obtained from a man younger than 40 with active or convalescent COVID-19.

This chain joins TRBV6-1 and TRBJ1-2; D unclear. The CDR3 has 11 amino acids. V dropped 2 bases and J dropped 8 bases, with 6 bases sitting between them. Germline V lookup: CDR1 MNHNS, CDR2 SASEGT. The CDR3 DNA sequence: TGTGCCAGCAGTGAATGGAGGGGCTACACCTTC. It specifies CASSEWRGYTF.

The chain recombines TRBV7-2 with TRBJ2-1; 11 nucleotides agree with TRBD1. J was trimmed by 10 bases and V by 5 bases; bases with no gene match: 10. CDR3 length: 15 residues. The germline CDR1 and CDR2 sequences are SGHTA and FQGNSA. The CDR3 loop reads CASSPRTGGLSEQFF. CDR3 DNA: TGTGCCAGCAGCCCCCGGACAGGGGGCTTGAGCGAGCAGTTCTTC.

This clone has just one count. J is TRBJ1-3 and V is TRBV15; D unclear. Germline loops: CDR1 LNHNV, CDR2 YYDKDF (reference sequence). V lost 3 bases, J lost 10 bases, and 7 bases lay in between. The CDR3 is made up of 11 amino acids. The CDR3 sequence: CATSSRGTIYF. As DNA, the CDR3 is TGTGCCACCAGCAGCCGCGGGACCATATATTTT. Combining the CDR3 with reference TRBV15 and TRBJ1-3 gives the whole variable domain DAMVIQNPRYQVTQFGKPVTLSCSQTLNHNVMYWYQQKSSQAPKLLFHYYDKDFNNEADTPDNFQSRRPNTSFCFLDIRSPGLGDTAMYLCATSSRGTIYFGEGSWLTVV.

The sample holds a few counts of this clone. The chain links TRBV4-3 to TRBJ1-2; no reliable D call. Trimming stripped 1 base from V and 8 bases from J, with 14 bases between. The CDR3 runs 14 residues. Germline CDR1 is LGHNA and CDR2 is YSLEER. CDR3 sequence reads: CASSQVSTVRGYTF. The CDR3 region has the DNA TGCGCCAGCAGCCAAGTTAGTACCGTGAGGGGCTACACCTTC.

The chain uses TRBV28 and TRBJ1-1, with D possibly matching TRBD1 (6 bases). The CDR3 consists of 14 residues. Germline-derived CDR1 and CDR2 are MDHEN and SYDVKM. Deletions cut 2 bases from V and 0 bases from J, with 7 bases between. The CDR3 here is CASSLGGLNTEAFF. The CDR3 DNA reads as TGTGCCAGCAGTTTAGGGGGCCTGAACACTGAAGCTTTCTTT.

The CDR3 is CASSQNPGNEQFF. Written as DNA, the CDR3 is TGTGCCAGCAGCCAGAACCCGGGCAATGAGCAGTTCTTC. This chain connects TRBV28 to TRBJ2-1; D unclear. Trimming stripped 6 bases from V and 6 bases from J, with 12 bases between. Germline V lookup: CDR1 MDHEN, CDR2 SYDVKM. This CDR3 is 13 amino acids long.

J is TRBJ2-7 and V is TRBV15; tentative D call: TRBD2 (5 bases). Germline-derived CDR1 and CDR2 are LNHNV and YYDKDF (reference sequence). The CDR3 runs 13 residues. V gave up 5 bases and J gave up 3 bases, with 11 bases separating them. The CDR3 sequence: CATSGRRFYEQYF. As DNA, the CDR3 is TGTGCCACCAGCGGGAGAAGGTTCTACGAGCAGTACTTC.

The genes are TRBV30 and TRBJ2-5, with D perhaps TRBD1 (6 bases). There are 15 residues in the CDR3. V was shortened by 2 bases and J by 4 bases, with 17 bases between the two germline ends. From germline, CDR1 is GTSNPN and CDR2 SVGIG (reference sequence). CDR3 coding DNA: TGTGCCTGGAGTTCCTCGCCAGGGGTGAGAGAGACCCAGTACTTC. Protein sequence: CAWSSSPGVRETQYF.

The V and J genes are TRBV27 and TRBJ1-1, with TRBD1 matching 7 bases. Germline V gene sequence: CDR1 MNHEY, CDR2 SMNVEV (reference sequence). This CDR3 is built from 14 residues. V shed 7 bases, J shed 4 bases, and the junction held 9 bases outside the gene matches. CDR3 residues: CASTALNRGTEAFF. In nucleotides, the CDR3 is TGTGCCAGCACCGCCCTGAACAGGGGCACTGAAGCTTTCTTT.

The chain recombines TRBV12-5 with TRBJ2-2, with 7 positions matching TRBD1. Per the germline V gene, CDR1 is LGHNT and CDR2 is FRNRAP. V shed 5 bases, J shed 3 bases, and the junction held 6 bases outside the gene matches. The CDR3 consists of 15 residues. CDR3 DNA sequence: TGTGCTAGTGGTCCCGGGACAGTGGACACCGGGGAGCTGTTTTTT. Its protein product is CASGPGTVDTGELFF.

A single count supports this clone. This chain connects TRBV30 to TRBJ2-3; 10 nucleotides match TRBD2. Trimming cost V 5 bases and J 7 bases; bases outside gene matches: 9. CDR3 length: 14 residues. Germline CDR1 reads GTSNPN; CDR2 reads SVGIG (reference sequence). The CDR3 loop is CAWGEVAGGHTQYF. The CDR3 nucleotides are TGTGCCTGGGGAGAGGTAGCGGGGGGCCATACGCAGTATTTT.

The rearrangement links TRBV27 to TRBJ2-7; TRBD2 matches 8 bases. Germline assignment: CDR1 MNHEY and CDR2 SMNVEV (reference sequence). The CDR3 length is 17 residues. Germline trimming cut 4 bases from V and 0 bases from J; bases unmatched to any gene: 11. The CDR3 DNA is TGTGCCAGCAGTTACCGGTTTGCTAGCGGGTACTCCTACGAGCAGTACTTC. It specifies CASSYRFASGYSYEQYF.

The chain joins TRBV23-1 to TRBJ1-1; 11 bases are shared with TRBD1. TRBV23-1 is known as an ORF, though its function is uncertain. This CDR3 is built from 18 residues. The V gene end was trimmed by 1 base and the J gene end by 5 bases; junction bases not matched to a gene: 12. The CDR3 is CASSQLEWTGGVGTEAFF. DNA for the CDR3: TGCGCCAGCAGTCAATTGGAATGGACAGGGGGCGTTGGGACTGAAGCTTTCTTT.

This clone has only a few counts. This chain links TRBV7-2 with TRBJ1-2; 8 bases fit TRBD1. The CDR3 contains 14 residues. The germline CDR1 and CDR2 sequences are SGHTA and FQGNSA. With 3 bases clipped from V and 3 bases from J, the junction kept 3 bases outside the gene matches. CDR3 DNA: TGTGCCAGCAGCTTGCTGACAGGGGACTATGGCTACACCTTC. Translating gives CASSLLTGDYGYTF.

This clone was seen a handful of times. The V call is TRBV7-9, the J call TRBJ2-1; 7 nucleotides agree with TRBD2. CDR1 and CDR2 (germline): SEHNR, FQNEAQ (reference sequence). Trimming removed 0 bases from V and 1 base from J; junction bases left unmatched: 9. The CDR3 has 18 amino acids. CDR3 DNA: TGTGCCAGCAGCTTAGCGGGAGGGCCCGAGGGGTCCTACAATGAGCAGTTCTTC. This encodes CASSLAGGPEGSYNEQFF. Full variable domain (rest looked up from reference TRBV7-9 and TRBJ2-1): DTGVSQNPRHKITKRGQNVTFRCDPISEHNRLYWYRQTLGQGPEFLTYFQNEAQLEKSRLLSDRFSAERPKGSFSTLEIQRTEQGDSAMYLCASSLAGGPEGSYNEQFFGPGTRLTVL.

The gene calls are TRBV15 and TRBJ2-7; no clear D gene. The CDR3 totals 16 residues. The V gene's germline CDR1 is LNHNV and CDR2 YYDKDF (reference sequence). Between the trimmed V and J ends, which lost 1 base and 1 base, there was a span of 14 bases. The CDR3 DNA is TGTGCCACCAGCAGAGTTGGTACTCGATTATCCTACGAGCAGTACTTC. Translating gives CATSRVGTRLSYEQYF.

J is TRBJ2-7 and V is TRBV9; 8 nucleotides agree with TRBD1. Germline trimming cut 0 bases from V and 5 bases from J; bases unmatched to any gene: 10. CDR3 size: 16 residues. CDR1 and CDR2 (germline): SGDLS, YYNGEE. The CDR3 sequence: CASSVATQGAQNEQYF. The CDR3 nucleotides are TGTGCCAGCAGCGTAGCTACCCAGGGGGCGCAGAACGAGCAGTACTTC.

The chain couples TRBV30 to TRBJ2-2, with 7 bases identical to TRBD2. CDR3 size: 15 residues. Unmatched junction bases numbered 7, after V lost 2 bases and J lost 4 bases. Per germline, CDR1 GTSNPN and CDR2 SVGIG (reference sequence). CDR3: CAWSNWAGVTGELFF. The CDR3 DNA sequence: TGTGCCTGGAGTAATTGGGCGGGAGTCACCGGGGAGCTGTTTTTT.

The V and J genes are TRBV11-2 and TRBJ2-1; TRBD2 is a possible D gene (5 bases). There are 13 residues in the CDR3. Germline lookup yields CDR1 SGHAT and CDR2 FQNNGV. Trimming took 3 bases from V and 7 from J, leaving 10 bases between them. The CDR3: CASSLTRGNEQFF. CDR3 DNA sequence: TGTGCCAGCAGCTTGACTCGAGGGAATGAGCAGTTCTTC. The full variable domain, with the rest looked up from reference TRBV11-2 and TRBJ2-1, is EAGVAQSPRYKIIEKRQSVAFWCNPISGHATLYWYQQILGQGPKLLIQFQNNGVVDDSQLPKDRFSAERLKGVDSTLKIQPAKLEDSAVYLCASSLTRGNEQFFGPGTRLTVL.

The chain employs TRBV28 and TRBJ2-7, with TRBD2 matching 10 bases. In germline, CDR1 is MDHEN, CDR2 SYDVKM. V shed 6 bases and J 7 bases; nucleotides not matched to a gene: 12. The CDR3 extends over 15 amino acids. This CDR3 is CASSSESSGRKEQYF. CDR3 nucleotide sequence: TGTGCCAGCAGCTCCGAGTCTAGCGGGAGAAAGGAGCAGTACTTC.